The clone carrying this T cell receptor (beta chain) showed up many times. Its specificity is unknown. After removal of 4 bases from V and 6 bases from J, the junction contained 11 bases not matched to a gene. Looked up from germline, CDR1 is MGHRA and CDR2 is YSYEKL. The CDR3 is 18 amino acids. These data belong to a study of post-analysis software for immune sequencing data. Findings and caveats of the study: Under F measure analysis, samples from one preparation batch co-clustered strongly. TRBV segments more frequent in patients than in controls numbered roughly 5 and included TRBV5-6, TRBV5-1 and TRBV20-1.

Unique molecular identifiers featured in each of the TCR beta cDNA libraries. TCRdb analysed the PCR reads with MiXCR anew, one entry per CDR3 protein. The sample has hundreds of thousands of distinct CDR3 sequences; about 53% are singletons. The sequenced sample consisted of blood. The chain couples TRBV4-1 to TRBJ2-1; 14 bases align to TRBD2. The sequence was obtained from a girl aged 5-17 years with multiple sclerosis. The CDR3 DNA reads TGCGCCAGCAGCCCACATGGGACTAGCGGGGGAGTTACCAATGAGCAGTTCTTC. This encodes CASSPHGTSGGVTNEQFF.